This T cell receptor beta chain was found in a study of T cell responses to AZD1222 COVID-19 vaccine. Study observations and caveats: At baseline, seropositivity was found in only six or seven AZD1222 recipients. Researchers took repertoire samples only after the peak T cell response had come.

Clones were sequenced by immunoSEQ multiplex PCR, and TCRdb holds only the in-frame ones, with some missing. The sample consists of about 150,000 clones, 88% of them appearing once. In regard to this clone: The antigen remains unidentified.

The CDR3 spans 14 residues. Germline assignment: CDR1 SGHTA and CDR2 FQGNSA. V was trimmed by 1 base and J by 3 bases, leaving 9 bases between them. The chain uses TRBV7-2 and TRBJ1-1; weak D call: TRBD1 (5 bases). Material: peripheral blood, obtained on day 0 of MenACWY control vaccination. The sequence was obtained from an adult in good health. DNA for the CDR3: TGTGCCAGCAGCTTAGGCCAGGGCTACACTGAAGCTTTCTTT. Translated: CASSLGQGYTEAFF.